The 21 T cell receptor beta chains below come from one sample, sequenced in a study of T cell repertoires in cytomegalovirus infection. Their specific antigens are unknown. TCRdb reanalysed the reads using MiXCR and keeps one entry per CDR3 protein. The sample yields about 310,000 distinct CDR3 sequences, roughly 25% seen once. The material sequenced was cultured PBMCs, taken from culture after CMV antigen stimulation. The receptors stem from a human donor in good health (CMV status not recorded). Some clones in this sample may be carry-over from other donors' samples.

This clonotype was observed at least ten times. The gene calls are TRBV12-3 or TRBV12-4 and TRBJ1-2, with D tentatively TRBD1 (6 bases). This CDR3 spans 13 amino acids. V was trimmed by 3 bases and J by 8 bases, leaving 13 bases between them. CDR3 coding DNA: TGTGCCAGCAGTTTGCTCAGGGGCGGGGGCTACACCTTC. Amino acids: CASSLLRGGGYTF.

A few counts support this clonotype. The V and J genes are TRBV11-3 and TRBJ2-1, with 12 bases that match TRBD2. Germline loops: CDR1 SGHNT, CDR2 YENEEA. The V segment lost 6 bases and the J segment 0 bases; nucleotides outside the gene matches: 9. This CDR3 contains 18 residues. Here the CDR3 reads CASRSPLAGGYSYNEQFF. The CDR3 coding sequence is TGTGCCAGCAGAAGCCCTCTAGCGGGAGGGTACTCCTACAATGAGCAGTTCTTC.

The rearrangement joins TRBV7-9 to TRBJ1-2, with no clear D. CDR3 length: 18 residues. Per the germline V gene, CDR1 is SEHNR and CDR2 is FQNEAQ (reference sequence). V was pared by 5 bases and J by 0 bases, with 22 bases between. DNA of the CDR3: TGTGCCAGCAGCACAATTCGAAGGGCCGTCCGAACTAACTATGGCTACACCTTC. It encodes CASSTIRRAVRTNYGYTF.

This clonotype turned up a few times. The chain uses TRBV20-1 and TRBJ2-3; a weak D match, TRBD2 (5 bases). The CDR3 consists of 13 residues. V shed 3 bases and J shed 3 bases, with 10 bases lying between them. Per germline, CDR1 DFQATT and CDR2 SNEGSKA (reference sequence). CDR3 sequence reads: CSASIPGTDTQYF. In DNA form, the CDR3 reads TGCAGTGCTAGCATCCCGGGAACAGATACGCAGTATTTT.

The table lists this clonotype with many counts. The chain joins TRBV6-2 or TRBV6-3 to TRBJ2-1, with no clear D. Trimming removed 0 bases from V and 3 bases from J, with 12 bases in between. This CDR3 spans 16 amino acids. Germline CDR1 MNHEY, CDR2 SVGEGT. Here the CDR3 DNA reads TGTGCCAGCAGTTACTCGAAAGGCGGAGACTACAATGAGCAGTTCTTC. Residues: CASSYSKGGDYNEQFF.

The chain couples TRBV9 to TRBJ2-2; 11 nucleotides agree with TRBD2. In germline, CDR1 is SGDLS, CDR2 YYNGEE. The CDR3 loop spans 15 amino acids. After removal of 6 bases from V and 3 bases from J, the junction contained 4 bases not matched to a gene. The CDR3: CASNLAGGDTGELFF. The DNA of the CDR3 is TGTGCCAGCAACCTAGCGGGAGGCGACACCGGGGAGCTGTTTTTT.

This clonotype was recorded a few times. The genes are TRBV7-9 and TRBJ2-2; D unresolved. Trimming shortened V by 5 bases and J by 9 bases, and 16 bases separated the two germline ends. CDR3 size: 14 residues. Per germline, CDR1 SEHNR and CDR2 FQNEAQ (reference sequence). DNA for the CDR3: TGTGCCAGCAGCCCCGTCTCTAGTCCCTGGGAGCTGTTTTTT. Its protein is CASSPVSSPWELFF.

J is TRBJ2-7 and V is TRBV7-6; 7 nucleotides agree with TRBD1. Trimming took 5 bases from V and 1 from J; bases not matched to a gene: 11. The CDR3 consists of 16 residues. Per germline, CDR1 SGHVS and CDR2 FNYEAQ. The CDR3 DNA is TGTGCCAGCAGCCCCGGGACAGCCCTTGGTTCCTACGAGCAGTACTTC. It translates to CASSPGTALGSYEQYF.

This clonotype was recorded a few times. The chain employs TRBV6-2 or TRBV6-3 and TRBJ2-7; D gene unclear. The CDR3 totals 13 residues. Germline V gene lookup returns CDR1 MNHEY and CDR2 SVGEGT. Trimming cost V 6 bases and J 5 bases, with 14 bases left between them. Written as DNA, the CDR3 is TGTGCCAGCAGAGCTTTGGGTACGGACGAGCAGTACGTC. It specifies CASRALGTDEQYV.

This clonotype appeared a few times. This CDR3 is CASSLDRLHEQFF. The CDR3 DNA reads as TGTGCCAGCAGCTTAGATCGTTTACATGAGCAGTTCTTC. V is TRBV11-3 and J is TRBJ2-1; no clear D gene. The germline V gene has CDR1 SGHNT and CDR2 YENEEA. Trimming shortened V by 0 bases and J by 8 bases, and 8 bases separated the two germline ends. The CDR3 runs 13 residues.

This clonotype was observed a handful of times. The chain carries TRBV12-5 and TRBJ2-1, with 10 positions matching TRBD2. After removal of 7 bases from V and 8 bases from J, the junction contained 14 bases not matched to a gene. The germline CDR1 and CDR2 sequences are LGHNT and FRNRAP. The CDR3 has 16 residues. CDR3: CASALTSSGRFYEQFF. CDR3 in DNA: TGTGCTAGTGCCCTGACTAGTAGCGGGAGGTTCTATGAGCAGTTCTTC.

In its sample, this clonotype was seen a few times. The chain joins TRBV10-3 to TRBJ2-2; TRBD1 matches 10 bases. The CDR3 spans 16 residues. Unmatched junction bases numbered 7, after V lost 4 bases and J lost 5 bases. Germline V gene data show CDR1 as ENHRY and CDR2 as SYGVKD. Here the CDR3 reads CAISVTPGQGTGELFF. CDR3 coding DNA: TGTGCCATCAGTGTCACTCCGGGACAGGGGACCGGGGAGCTGTTTTTT.

In this sample, this clonotype turned up many times. This sequence joins TRBV7-2 and TRBJ2-7; 10 bases align to TRBD2. V dropped 1 base and J dropped 1; count of bases not matched to a gene: 7. Germline V gene sequence: CDR1 SGHTA, CDR2 FQGNSA. The CDR3 is 17 residues long. CDR3 bases: TGTGCCAGCAGCTTAGGAAGGACTAGCGGTCTTTCCTACGAGCAGTACTTC. This sequence encodes CASSLGRTSGLSYEQYF.

In this sample, this clonotype turned up many times. This chain links TRBV7-2 with TRBJ2-6; D is possibly TRBD1 (5 bases). The length of the CDR3 is 17 residues. Trimming left V 5 bases short and J 3 bases short, with 17 bases between. Germline CDR1 and CDR2: SGHTA and FQGNSA. CDR3 coding DNA: TGTGCCAGCAGCGCGCAGCCCCAGGGCAGTGGGGCCAACGTCCTGACTTTC. Encoded protein: CASSAQPQGSGANVLTF.

The chain has TRBV5-1 and TRBJ2-5; 12 bases line up with TRBD2. Germline V gene lookup returns CDR1 SGHRS and CDR2 YFSETQ. The CDR3 extends over 18 amino acids. V shed 4 bases, J shed 5 bases, and the junction held 15 bases outside the gene matches. CDR3 protein: CASSLKPLAGGLEETQYF. As DNA, the CDR3 is TGCGCCAGCAGCCTCAAGCCACTAGCGGGAGGTTTGGAGGAGACCCAGTACTTC. Full variable domain (remainder filled in from reference TRBV5-1 and TRBJ2-5): KAGVTQTPRYLIKTRGQQVTLSCSPISGHRSVSWYQQTPGQGLQFLFEYFSETQRNKGNFPGRFSGRQFSNSRSEMNVSTLELGDSALYLCASSLKPLAGGLEETQYFGPGTRLLVL.

This chain joins TRBV6-1 and TRBJ1-5; D ambiguous. This CDR3 contains 13 residues. The germline CDR1 and CDR2 sequences are MNHNS and SASEGT. Between the trimmed V and J ends, which lost 0 bases and 3 bases, there was a span of 3 bases. CDR3 coding DNA: TGTGCCAGCAGTGAAGCATCCAATCAGCCCCAGCATTTT. This codes for CASSEASNQPQHF.

The sample holds a few counts of this clonotype. The chain has TRBV11-2 and TRBJ2-5, with a possible D match to TRBD2 (5 bases). V was pared by 3 bases and J by 5 bases, with 16 bases between. The length of the CDR3 is 15 residues. Germline V CDR1 and CDR2: SGHAT, FQNNGV. The CDR3 sequence: CASSFNNLRRETQYF. The CDR3 DNA sequence: TGTGCCAGCAGCTTTAATAACTTAAGGAGGGAGACCCAGTACTTC.

This clonotype was recorded many times. The rearrangement joins TRBV7-2 to TRBJ2-7; D possibly corresponds to TRBD2 (6 bases). Germline V gene sequence: CDR1 SGHTA, CDR2 FQGNSA. This CDR3 has 15 residues. V lost 5 bases, J lost 0 bases, and 14 bases lay in between. DNA for the CDR3: TGTGCCAGCAGCGGGGGGAGCGTATCCTCCTACGAGCAGTACTTC. Amino acid sequence: CASSGGSVSSYEQYF.

This clonotype was found many times. V gene TRBV11-2 combines with J gene TRBJ2-3; 8 nucleotides align to TRBD2. J was trimmed by 2 bases and V by 7 bases; bases with no gene match: 14. The CDR3 runs to 17 residues. Germline CDR1 and CDR2: SGHAT and FQNNGV. CDR3 protein: CASTLGNSGMTTDTQYF. The CDR3 region has the DNA TGTGCCAGCACCCTGGGGAATAGCGGGATGACCACAGATACGCAGTATTTT.

This clonotype occurred a few times. The CDR3 loop reads CASSQGTGAAETQYF. DNA for the CDR3: TGCGCCAGCAGCCAAGGGACGGGAGCGGCAGAGACCCAGTACTTC. The chain carries TRBV4-1 and TRBJ2-5; a weak D match, TRBD2 (6 bases). Trimming pared 1 base from V and 4 bases from J, leaving 13 bases between. The CDR3 sequence is 15 residues long. Germline CDR1 reads MGHRA; CDR2 reads YSYEKL.

This clonotype showed up just a few times. The rearrangement uses TRBV23-1 and TRBJ2-7; 11 bases are a match to TRBD2. TRBV23-1 is reported as an ORF; its role is uncertain. The J segment lost 7 bases and the V segment lost 7 bases, leaving 24 bases of the junction unmatched. This CDR3 has 19 amino acids. The chain's CDR3 is CASIHPGTSGLSTTREQYF. The DNA for the CDR3 is TGCGCCAGCATCCACCCAGGGACTAGCGGACTCTCTACTACTAGGGAGCAGTACTTC.